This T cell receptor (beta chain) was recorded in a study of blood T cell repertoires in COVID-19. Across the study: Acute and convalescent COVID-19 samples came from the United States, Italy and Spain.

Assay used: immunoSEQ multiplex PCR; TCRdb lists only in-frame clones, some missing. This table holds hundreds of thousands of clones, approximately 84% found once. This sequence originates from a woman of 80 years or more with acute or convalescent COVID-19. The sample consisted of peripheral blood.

The CDR3 reads CASSFSSARTGELFF. The DNA for the CDR3 is TGTGCCAGCAGTTTTTCTAGCGCCCGGACCGGGGAGCTGTTTTTT. The J gene is TRBJ2-2, the V gene TRBV6-2 or TRBV6-3, with D possibly matching TRBD2 (6 bases). Germline values: CDR1 MNHEY, CDR2 SVGEGT. The length of the CDR3 is 15 residues. V was shortened by 4 bases and J by 5 bases, with 14 bases between the two germline ends.